These 23 T cell receptor beta chains share one sample of origin, sequenced in a study of blood T cell repertoires in COVID-19 (dated by TCRdb to 2020 to 2022). The protocol used for the library was the immunoSEQ multiplex PCR assay. What TCRdb holds here is the immuneACCESS table cut down to in-frame rearrangements. Part of the clones is not present; checked against another copy, under half of the missing clones reflect an unresolved V gene, and the others are unexplained. For this sample the table gives 45,000 to 70,000 clones, of which about 81% were detected only once. Jointly, the top ten make up about 20% of the sample. Specimen: peripheral blood. These receptors came from an older woman with acute or convalescent COVID-19.

The chain combines TRBV5-1 with TRBJ1-1, with 7 positions matching TRBD1. This CDR3 is 14 amino acids long. Trimming removed 2 bases from V and 1 base from J; junction bases left unmatched: 2. Germline lookup yields CDR1 SGHRS and CDR2 YFSETQ. The CDR3 sequence is CASSFRDRNTEAFF. In DNA, the CDR3 is TGCGCCAGCAGCTTCAGGGACAGGAACACTGAAGCTTTCTTT.

This clone was observed a handful of times. The chain uses TRBV5-1 and TRBJ1-1; 8 bases map to TRBD1. The CDR3 covers 12 residues. With 5 bases clipped from V and 6 bases from J, the junction kept 3 bases outside the gene matches. From germline, CDR1 is SGHRS and CDR2 YFSETQ. Written as DNA, the CDR3 is TGCGCCAGCAGTCTACAGGGGGCTGAAGCTTTCTTT. This sequence encodes CASSLQGAEAFF. Full variable domain (rest looked up from reference TRBV5-1 and TRBJ1-1): KAGVTQTPRYLIKTRGQQVTLSCSPISGHRSVSWYQQTPGQGLQFLFEYFSETQRNKGNFPGRFSGRQFSNSRSEMNVSTLELGDSALYLCASSLQGAEAFFGQGTRLTVV.

This clone has a handful of counts. The same CDR3 can be traced to other DNA sequences in this sample. This chain uses TRBV11-2 with TRBJ1-1; the D gene is possibly TRBD1 (6 bases). Germline CDR1 reads SGHAT; CDR2 reads FQNNGV. The CDR3 extends over 13 amino acids. Deletions cut 1 base from V and 5 bases from J, with 8 bases between. CDR3 protein: CASSLGRGTEAFF. CDR3 nucleotides: TGTGCCAGCAGCTTAGGCAGGGGTACTGAAGCTTTCTTT.

The rearrangement links TRBV3-1 (or the pseudogene TRBV3-2) to TRBJ2-7, with D maybe TRBD1 (6 bases). Germline CDR1 LGHDT, CDR2 YNNKEL (reference sequence). Trimming stripped 0 bases from V and 2 bases from J, with 17 bases between. This CDR3 is 17 amino acids long. CDR3 sequence: CASSQDRGRGPTYEQYF. The CDR3, as DNA: TGTGCCAGCAGCCAAGATCGGGGCAGGGGACCAACCTACGAGCAGTACTTC.

This chain connects TRBV19 to TRBJ2-1; 11 bases line up with TRBD2. With 3 bases clipped from V and 4 bases from J, the junction kept 2 bases outside the gene matches. Germline lookup yields CDR1 LNHDA and CDR2 SQIVND (reference sequence). The CDR3 runs to 15 residues. The CDR3 loop reads CASSMASGGYNEQFF. In DNA form, the CDR3 reads TGTGCCAGTAGTATGGCTAGCGGGGGGTACAATGAGCAGTTCTTC.

The rearrangement uses TRBV5-4 and TRBJ2-7; TRBD2 might be the D (5 bases). V was clipped by 4 bases and J by 4 bases, with 9 bases between them. This CDR3 contains 12 residues. Germline loops: CDR1 SGHNT, CDR2 YYREEE (reference sequence). The CDR3 sequence: CASSGENYEQYF. CDR3 in DNA: TGTGCCAGCAGCGGGGAGAATTACGAGCAGTACTTC.

As to this clone: Relative to the germline gene, one junction end is altered; a read error may explain this. The J gene is TRBJ1-6, the V gene TRBV2; 9 nucleotides align to TRBD1. The CDR3 consists of 15 residues. From germline, CDR1 is SNHLY and CDR2 FYNNEI. CDR3 residues: CASSEDDRGSSPLHF. The DNA for the CDR3 is TGTGCCAGCAGCGAAGACGACAGGGGGAGTTCACCCCTCCACTTT. Full variable domain (remainder filled in from reference TRBV2 and TRBJ1-6): EPEVTQTPSHQVTQMGQEVILRCVPISNHLYFYWYRQILGQKVEFLVSFYNNEISEKSEIFDDQFSVERPDGSNFTLKIRSTKLEDSAMYFCASSEDDRGSSPLHFGNGTRLTVT.

V gene TRBV4-2 combines with J gene TRBJ1-2; unclear D gene. Deletions cut 4 bases from V and 4 bases from J, with 19 bases between. CDR1 LGHNA and CDR2 YNFKEQ come from the germline V gene. There are 16 residues in the CDR3. The CDR3 is CASSRLSSGSSYGYTF. In DNA form, the CDR3 reads TGTGCCAGCAGCCGGTTATCCTCCGGGAGCTCCTATGGCTACACCTTC.

The chain employs TRBV5-1 and TRBJ2-1; D may be TRBD1 (5 bases). The CDR3 extends over 14 amino acids. Trimming shortened V by 5 bases and J by 5 bases, and 14 bases separated the two germline ends. Germline-derived CDR1 and CDR2 are SGHRS and YFSETQ. CDR3 nucleotide sequence: TGCGCCAGCAGAGGCACAGGCAGAGACAATGAGCAGTTCTTC. Its translation: CASRGTGRDNEQFF.

The rearrangement uses TRBV30 and TRBJ1-5; no reliable D call. The CDR3 is 13 amino acids. With 0 bases removed from V and 7 bases from J, the gap between germline ends came to 10 bases. Germline CDR1 reads GTSNPN; CDR2 reads SVGIG (reference sequence). DNA of the CDR3: TGTGCCTGGAGTGTGGAGGGTAGGCAGCCCCAGCATTTT. This encodes CAWSVEGRQPQHF.

This chain connects TRBV28 to TRBJ1-1; 7 nucleotides match TRBD1. This CDR3 comprises 13 residues. Germline V gene sequence: CDR1 MDHEN, CDR2 SYDVKM. CDR3 nucleotide sequence: TGTGCTACATTTGACAGGGTACGAACTGAAGCTTTCTTT. Translation gives CATFDRVRTEAFF.

This clone has only one observation. The chain links TRBV25-1 to TRBJ1-1, with 7 bases fitting TRBD1. J gave up 0 bases and V 10 bases, and 8 bases lay outside the gene matches. From germline, CDR1 is MGHDK and CDR2 SYGVNS. The CDR3 has 14 residues. The CDR3: CATMTGRLNTEAFF. The CDR3 nucleotides are TGTGCCACCATGACAGGGCGGTTGAACACTGAAGCTTTCTTT.

The sample holds a few counts of this clone. The chain has TRBV5-1 and TRBJ1-2; perhaps TRBD1 as D (6 bases). Germline V gene data show CDR1 as SGHRS and CDR2 as YFSETQ. CDR3 length: 13 amino acids. The V end was cut by 3 bases, the J end by 4 bases, with 10 bases between. CDR3 sequence reads: CASSSQDSYGYTF. The CDR3 nucleotides are TGCGCCAGCAGCTCTCAGGACAGCTATGGCTACACCTTC.

The chain employs TRBV6-5 and TRBJ1-1; 11 bases agree with TRBD1. The CDR3 is made up of 14 amino acids. Trimming took 7 bases from V and 5 from J; bases not matched to a gene: 6. Germline CDR1 MNHEY, CDR2 SVGAGI. This chain's CDR3 is CASKPDRGRTEAFF. Written as DNA, the CDR3 is TGTGCCAGCAAGCCGGACAGGGGGCGAACTGAAGCTTTCTTT.

The gene calls are TRBV5-1 and TRBJ2-3; 12 bases agree with TRBD2. V shed 4 bases, J shed 4 bases, and the junction held 4 bases outside the gene matches. The germline CDR1 and CDR2 sequences are SGHRS and YFSETQ. The length of the CDR3 is 15 residues. The CDR3 DNA follows: TGCGCCAGCAGCCCTAGCGGGGGGGTCCCAGATACGCAGTATTTT. This gives the protein CASSPSGGVPDTQYF. Based on the CDR3 plus reference TRBV5-1 and TRBJ2-3, the full variable domain is KAGVTQTPRYLIKTRGQQVTLSCSPISGHRSVSWYQQTPGQGLQFLFEYFSETQRNKGNFPGRFSGRQFSNSRSEMNVSTLELGDSALYLCASSPSGGVPDTQYFGPGTRLTVL.

V gene TRBV2 combines with J gene TRBJ1-1, with a tentative D call TRBD1 (5 bases). CDR1 and CDR2 from the germline V gene are SNHLY and FYNNEI. The CDR3 runs to 13 residues. Trimming cost V 1 base and J 3 bases, with 6 bases left between them. CDR3: CASSEGQYTEAFF. CDR3 DNA: TGTGCCAGCAGTGAAGGACAGTACACTGAAGCTTTCTTT. The whole variable domain, filled in from reference TRBV2 and TRBJ1-1, reads EPEVTQTPSHQVTQMGQEVILRCVPISNHLYFYWYRQILGQKVEFLVSFYNNEISEKSEIFDDQFSVERPDGSNFTLKIRSTKLEDSAMYFCASSEGQYTEAFFGQGTRLTVV.

In DNA, the CDR3 is TGCGCCAGCAGCTTGGGTCCCCCGGGACAGGGGGCGGCGGATACGCAGTATTTT. Protein sequence: CASSLGPPGQGAADTQYF. The rearrangement uses TRBV5-1 and TRBJ2-3; 12 positions agree with TRBD1. Germline CDR1 SGHRS, CDR2 YFSETQ. Trimming took 0 bases from V and 6 from J; bases not matched to a gene: 11. The CDR3 totals 18 residues.

The gene calls are TRBV19 and TRBJ2-7; TRBD1 matches 8 bases. This CDR3 has 14 amino acids. Germline CDR1 and CDR2: LNHDA and SQIVND (reference sequence). J lost 6 bases, V lost 3 bases, and 7 bases had no gene match. The DNA for the CDR3 is TGTGCCAGTAGTATGCGACAGGGGTTTCGCGAGCAGTACTTC. It specifies CASSMRQGFREQYF.

The V call is TRBV3-1 (or the pseudogene TRBV3-2), the J call TRBJ1-2; D uncertain. Germline CDR1 is LGHDT and CDR2 is YNNKEL (reference sequence). The CDR3 sequence is 12 residues long. Trimming took off 2 bases at V and 6 bases at J, with 7 bases between the two ends. The CDR3 region has the DNA TGTGCCAGCAGCCAAAGAGATGATGGCTACACCTTC. Translating gives CASSQRDDGYTF.

The gene calls are TRBV2 and TRBJ1-5; the D gene is possibly TRBD1 (6 bases). Trimming removed 6 bases from V and 8 bases from J, with 11 bases in between. Germline V gives CDR1 SNHLY, CDR2 FYNNEI. The CDR3 totals 12 residues. The CDR3 loop reads CASSGGPEPQHF. CDR3 coding DNA: TGTGCCAGCAGCGGGGGGCCGGAGCCCCAGCATTTT.

The chain couples TRBV7-8 to TRBJ1-5; D call uncertain. CDR1 SGHVS and CDR2 FQNEAQ come from the germline V gene. The CDR3 spans 13 residues. V was cut by 3 bases and J by 5 bases, with 8 bases left in between. In nucleotides, the CDR3 is TGTGCCAGCAGCTTCCGCGGGGATCAGCCCCAGCATTTT. It codes for CASSFRGDQPQHF.

This clone was seen a handful of times. This chain joins TRBV30 and TRBJ2-7; the D is unclear. The CDR3 length is 9 residues. In germline, CDR1 is GTSNPN, CDR2 SVGIG (reference sequence). Trimming stripped 7 bases from V and 4 bases from J, with 5 bases between. The CDR3 spells CAYQYEQYF. As DNA, the CDR3 is TGTGCCTATCAGTACGAGCAGTACTTC.

The V gene is TRBV29-1, the J gene TRBJ2-3, with 7 bases that match TRBD2. After removal of 0 bases from V and 3 bases from J, the junction contained 12 bases not matched to a gene. Germline CDR1 is SQVTM and CDR2 is ANQGSEA. CDR3 length equals 17 residues. The CDR3 region is CSVEDETGGVRTDTQYF. DNA for the CDR3: TGCAGCGTTGAAGATGAGACGGGGGGAGTAAGGACAGATACGCAGTATTTT.